One and the same sample provided the 24 T cell receptor beta chains below, sequenced in a study of T cell responses to AZD1222 COVID-19 vaccine. Some clones are missing from TCRdb's copy, which holds only in-frame ones; the method was immunoSEQ multiplex PCR. The sample holds roughly 140,000 clones; 90% to 95% are singletons and the top ten take 5%. The sequenced sample was peripheral blood, obtained on day 0 of AZD1222 vaccination. The origin of the receptors is an adult in good health.

CDR3 loop: CASSSAGLAAYNEQFF. The CDR3 DNA follows: TGTGCCAGCAGTTCCGCGGGACTAGCGGCCTACAATGAGCAGTTCTTC. The chain joins TRBV28 to TRBJ2-1, with 11 positions matching TRBD2. Unmatched junction bases numbered 4, after V lost 4 bases and J lost 2 bases. CDR3 length: 16 amino acids. Germline V lookup: CDR1 MDHEN, CDR2 SYDVKM.

This chain connects TRBV5-1 to TRBJ2-7; D possibly corresponds to TRBD2 (6 bases). Germline CDR1 is SGHRS and CDR2 is YFSETQ. The CDR3 is made up of 15 amino acids. V lost 0 bases and J lost 0, with 10 bases in between. The CDR3 loop reads CASSLDGRGSYEQYF. For the CDR3, the DNA is TGCGCCAGCAGCTTGGATGGGCGGGGCTCCTACGAGCAGTACTTC.

This clone was recorded a few times. The V and J genes are TRBV5-8 and TRBJ2-2; D is uncertain. The germline gives CDR1 SGHTS, CDR2 YDEGEE. The CDR3 loop spans 13 amino acids. Trimming pared 2 bases from V and 6 bases from J, leaving 8 bases between. For the CDR3, the DNA is TGTGCCAGCAGCTTAAGTTTCTCCGGGGAGCTGTTTTTT. The encoded protein is CASSLSFSGELFF.

The chain couples TRBV27 to TRBJ1-1; no clear D. The germline V and J ends were trimmed by 3 bases and 1 base, with 18 bases remaining between them. The germline V gene has CDR1 MNHEY and CDR2 SMNVEV (reference sequence). This CDR3 region has 17 residues. The CDR3 loop is CASSLVPRVSTNTEAFF. CDR3 nucleotides: TGTGCCAGCAGTTTGGTGCCTAGGGTTAGCACGAACACTGAAGCTTTCTTT.

This chain uses TRBV12-3 or TRBV12-4 with TRBJ2-7; possibly TRBD1 for D (5 bases). There are 12 residues in the CDR3. V lost 6 bases to trimming and J lost 6 bases, with 12 bases between them. In DNA, the CDR3 is TGTGCCAGCAGCTGGGGAAGGGGCGAGCAGTACTTC. Translating it yields CASSWGRGEQYF.

V and J are TRBV27 and TRBJ1-6; D possibly corresponds to TRBD1 (6 bases). This CDR3 comprises 16 residues. The germline CDR1 and CDR2 sequences are MNHEY and SMNVEV (reference sequence). Trimming left V 7 bases short and J 10 bases short, with 23 bases between. CDR3 in amino acids: CASMILLGQRHSPLHF. Written as DNA, the CDR3 is TGTGCCAGCATGATCTTGCTGGGACAAAGGCACTCACCCCTCCACTTT.

The rearrangement joins TRBV23-1 to TRBJ2-1, with TRBD2 matching 10 bases. TRBV23-1 is assigned to the ORF class and has an uncertain function. Unmatched junction bases numbered 15, after V lost 4 bases and J lost 9 bases. This CDR3 is built from 17 residues. CDR3 loop: CASSLPPSLAGAGEQFF. The CDR3 nucleotides are TGCGCCAGCAGTCTCCCCCCGAGTCTAGCGGGAGCTGGTGAGCAGTTCTTC.

This chain joins TRBV7-8 and TRBJ1-3; a weak D match, TRBD1 (5 bases). Germline CDR1 SGHVS, CDR2 FQNEAQ. This CDR3 contains 14 residues. Trimming removed 5 bases from V and 2 bases from J, with 10 bases in between. The CDR3 region has the DNA TGTGCCAGCAGCCCCACAGGCCCTGGAAACACCATATATTTT. This encodes CASSPTGPGNTIYF.

In this sample, this clone turned up once. This chain uses TRBV7-8 with TRBJ2-5; 8 bases match TRBD1. Losses at the gene ends were 5 bases for V and 5 bases for J; bases not matched to a gene: 7. CDR1 is SGHVS, CDR2 FQNEAQ, per germline. The CDR3 contains 14 residues. The chain's CDR3 is CASSLNTGGETQYF. The CDR3 DNA sequence: TGTGCCAGCAGCCTCAATACAGGGGGGGAGACCCAGTACTTC.

This clone was observed a few times. Other DNA sequences of this sample code for an identical CDR3. V usage is TRBV28 and J usage is TRBJ2-5, with 10 bases aligning to TRBD2. This CDR3 is 15 amino acids long. Germline V gene sequence: CDR1 MDHEN, CDR2 SYDVKM. Trimming at V came to 6 bases and at J to 1 base, leaving 5 bases not matched to a gene. For the CDR3, the DNA is TGTGCCAGCAGCCTTCAGCGGGAGGGCCAAGAGACCCAGTACTTC. This gives the protein CASSLQREGQETQYF.

The V gene is TRBV18, the J gene TRBJ2-5; TRBD2 matches at 13 bases. The CDR3 sequence is 18 residues long. Germline lookup yields CDR1 KGHSH and CDR2 LQKENI. With 4 bases clipped from V and 2 bases from J, the junction kept 10 bases outside the gene matches. As DNA, the CDR3 is TGTGCCAGCTCACTAGTTGGACTAGCGGGAGCGGGGCAAGAGACCCAGTACTTC. Amino acid sequence: CASSLVGLAGAGQETQYF.

The CDR3 reads CASSLRGLTHSYEQYF. CDR3 bases: TGTGCCAGCAGCTTAAGGGGACTCACTCACTCCTACGAGCAGTACTTC. The genes are TRBV7-2 and TRBJ2-7; maybe TRBD2 (6 bases). V was pared by 2 bases and J by 0 bases, with 14 bases between. CDR1 is SGHTA and CDR2 is FQGNSA in the germline V gene. The CDR3 has 16 residues.

The rearrangement uses TRBV5-1 and TRBJ2-2; no clear D. CDR3 length: 15 amino acids. Germline V gene sequence: CDR1 SGHRS, CDR2 YFSETQ. V gave up 5 bases and J gave up 6 bases, with 17 bases separating them. This CDR3 is CASSYDLASPGELFF. The CDR3 DNA reads as TGCGCCAGCAGTTATGACCTGGCTAGTCCCGGGGAGCTGTTTTTT. Filled out from reference TRBV5-1 and TRBJ2-2, the complete variable domain reads KAGVTQTPRYLIKTRGQQVTLSCSPISGHRSVSWYQQTPGQGLQFLFEYFSETQRNKGNFPGRFSGRQFSNSRSEMNVSTLELGDSALYLCASSYDLASPGELFFGEGSRLTVL.

A note on this clone: Mismatch with germline at one junction end may stem from a read error. This chain connects TRBV7-7 to TRBJ2-1; possibly TRBD1 or TRBD2 for D (5 bases each). Germline CDR1 reads SSHAT; CDR2 reads FNYEAQ (reference sequence). The CDR3 is 13 amino acids. CDR3 residues: CASSPSEGNEQFF. CDR3 nucleotides: TGTGCTAGCAGCCCCTCCGAGGGGAATGAGCAGTTCTTC.

The V and J genes are TRBV6-5 and TRBJ1-2; a weak D match, TRBD1 (5 bases). V dropped 6 bases and J dropped 1 base, with 12 bases sitting between them. Germline CDR1 and CDR2: MNHEY and SVGAGI. This CDR3 spans 14 amino acids. The CDR3 loop is CASSQGSHNYGYTF. The CDR3 DNA reads TGTGCCAGCAGCCAGGGCTCCCATAACTATGGCTACACCTTC.

The chain uses TRBV24-1 and TRBJ2-7; D not certain. The CDR3 consists of 13 residues. V was cut by 3 bases and J by 9 bases, with 14 bases left in between. Germline lookup yields CDR1 KGHDR and CDR2 SFDVKD. The CDR3 region is CATSDPLTSWQYF. CDR3 in DNA: TGTGCCACCAGTGATCCTCTCACATCGTGGCAGTACTTC.

The chain employs TRBV27 and TRBJ1-6; no definite D call. Germline V gene sequence: CDR1 MNHEY, CDR2 SMNVEV (reference sequence). V gave up 2 bases and J gave up 5 bases, with 16 bases separating them. The CDR3 is 17 residues long. In DNA form, the CDR3 reads TGTGCCAGCAGTTTACATTGGAGCGCAAGTAATAATTCACCCCTCCACTTT. It encodes CASSLHWSASNNSPLHF.

This chain uses TRBV9 with TRBJ1-2; the match to TRBD1 covers 8 bases. V was clipped by 3 bases and J by 10 bases; unmatched bases: 5. The CDR3 sequence is 12 residues long. Germline-derived CDR1 and CDR2 are SGDLS and YYNGEE. CDR3 region: CASSARTGLYTF. CDR3 nucleotides: TGTGCCAGCAGCGCCCGGACAGGGCTCTACACCTTC.

This chain uses TRBV5-1 with TRBJ2-3; a weak D match, TRBD1 (6 bases). V shed 1 base and J shed 2 bases, with 8 bases lying between them. Per germline, CDR1 SGHRS and CDR2 YFSETQ. This CDR3 has 14 residues. The CDR3, as DNA: TGCGCCAGCAGCTTGACAGGGCCCACAGATACGCAGTATTTT. Amino acids: CASSLTGPTDTQYF.

The CDR3 coding sequence is TGTGCCAGTAGTTCCGGGACAAAAGAGACCCAGTACTTC. It encodes CASSSGTKETQYF. The chain uses TRBV19 and TRBJ2-5; a weak D match, TRBD1 (6 bases). Trimming stripped 5 bases from V and 3 bases from J, with 10 bases between. This CDR3 is 13 amino acids long. Germline V CDR1 and CDR2: LNHDA, SQIVND (reference sequence).

The chain is built from TRBV6-1 and TRBJ1-4; TRBD1 aligns across 10 bases. Germline V gene data show CDR1 as MNHNS and CDR2 as SASEGT. The CDR3 spans 12 residues. J was trimmed by 14 bases and V by 1 base; bases with no gene match: 1. The CDR3 bases are TGTGCCAGCAGTGAAGGGACAGGGGGTCTGTTTTTT. Its protein product is CASSEGTGGLFF.

This chain connects TRBV24-1 to TRBJ2-1; 10 nucleotides align to TRBD1. Germline V gives CDR1 KGHDR, CDR2 SFDVKD. J was trimmed by 11 bases and V by 5 bases; bases with no gene match: 8. This CDR3 is 14 amino acids long. The CDR3 DNA reads as TGTGCCACCAGTGCTGGACAGGGGGTTCTTAAGCAGTTCTTC. Protein: CATSAGQGVLKQFF.

The genes are TRBV28 and TRBJ2-1, with a tentative D call TRBD1 (5 bases). Trimming stripped 6 bases from V and 5 bases from J, with 14 bases between. This CDR3 has 14 residues. Germline loops: CDR1 MDHEN, CDR2 SYDVKM. CDR3 in amino acids: CASSPNDRNNEQFF. The CDR3 DNA is TGTGCCAGCAGCCCGAACGACAGAAACAATGAGCAGTTCTTC.

This rearrangement joins TRBV7-9 to TRBJ2-1; the D gene is possibly TRBD1 (6 bases). Trimming took 8 bases from V and 8 from J, leaving 22 bases between them. The length of the CDR3 is 15 residues. CDR1 and CDR2 (germline): SEHNR, FQNEAQ (reference sequence). The CDR3 bases are TGTGCCAGCTCCTCTTTTAGCAGGGGTTTCGATGAGCAGTTCTTC. This encodes CASSSFSRGFDEQFF.